The entry below describes one TCR beta chain. This CDR3 has 15 amino acids. The junction had 4 bases not matched to a gene; V was cut back by 1 base and J by 2 bases. Germline CDR1 reads SGHNT; CDR2 reads YYREEE (reference sequence). The sample is drawn from a study of blood T cell repertoires in COVID-19. Using immunoSEQ multiplex PCR, the repertoire was profiled, and TCRdb retains in-frame clones only, with some absent. Here the sample spans 270,000 or so clones, less than 95% being singletons. This TCR came from a man aged 35-49 years who had been exposed to COVID-19. The chain uses TRBV5-4 and TRBJ2-3, with 7 bases that match TRBD2. Sequenced input: PBMCs or T cells enriched from blood (not recorded which). The DNA for the CDR3 is TGTGCCAGCAGCTTGAGCTGGGACTACACAGATACGCAGTATTTT. As protein: CASSLSWDYTDTQYF.